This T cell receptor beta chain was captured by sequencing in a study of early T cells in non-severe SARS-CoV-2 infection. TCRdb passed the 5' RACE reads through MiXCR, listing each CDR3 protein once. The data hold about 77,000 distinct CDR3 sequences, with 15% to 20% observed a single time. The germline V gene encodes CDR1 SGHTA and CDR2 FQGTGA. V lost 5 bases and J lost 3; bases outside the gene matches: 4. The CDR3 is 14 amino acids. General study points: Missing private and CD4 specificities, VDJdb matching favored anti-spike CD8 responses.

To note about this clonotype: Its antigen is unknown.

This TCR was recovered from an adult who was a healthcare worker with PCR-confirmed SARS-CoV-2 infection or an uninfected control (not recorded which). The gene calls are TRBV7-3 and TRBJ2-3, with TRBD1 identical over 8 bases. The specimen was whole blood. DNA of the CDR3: TGTGCCAGCAGCCCCGACAGGGGAACAGATACGCAGTATTTT. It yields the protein CASSPDRGTDTQYF.